This T cell receptor (beta chain) was retrieved from a study of blood T cell repertoires in COVID-19. Study-wide context: Acute and convalescent COVID-19 specimens originated in the United States, Italy and Spain.

The Seattle site enrolled patients during active infection and followed them longitudinally. Per the original data handling: Amplifying reference gene primers gave estimates of nucleated cell counts. Sequencing used immunoSEQ multiplex PCR; TCRdb keeps in-frame clones, though not all of them. From that table come the V and J calls and clone size; the DNA was used to work out D and trimming. This sample has hundreds of thousands of clones, with around 90% found just once. CDR3 size: 15 residues. The ends lost 3 bases at V and 5 bases at J; junction bases unmatched: 7. Germline lookup yields CDR1 ENHRY and CDR2 SYGVKD.

The receptor was derived from a middle-aged woman with COVID-19, enrolled during active disease. The chain couples TRBV10-3 to TRBJ2-1, with 7 bases fitting TRBD1. Sequencing was carried out using peripheral blood. The CDR3 DNA reads as TGTGCCATCAGTGACACAGGGGTTCCGAACAATGAGCAGTTCTTC. It encodes CAISDTGVPNNEQFF.